Sequencing of this T cell receptor beta chain was carried out in a study of metastatic and nonmetastatic thyroid tumors. The germline V and J ends were trimmed by 2 bases and 3 bases, with 29 bases remaining between them. Germline CDR1 and CDR2: SGHRS and YFSETQ. This CDR3 region has 20 residues. Thyroid surgery had not been preceded by any treatment in any patient. TCRdb re-clonotyped the PCR reads through MiXCR. The sample consists of 4,000 to 5,000 clones, around 28% of them appearing once. This clone was counted between two and nine times. The specimen was adjacent normal tissue. The clonotype was recovered from a female donor with papillary thyroid cancer or a benign thyroid nodule (not recorded which). Some clones in this sample may be carry-over from other donors' samples. This rearrangement joins TRBV5-1 to TRBJ1-1; the D is unclear. CDR3 loop: CASSLFPVGRAVGVDTEAFF. DNA for the CDR3: TGCGCCAGCAGCTTATTTCCCGTGGGGAGGGCGGTCGGTGTCGACACTGAAGCTTTCTTT.